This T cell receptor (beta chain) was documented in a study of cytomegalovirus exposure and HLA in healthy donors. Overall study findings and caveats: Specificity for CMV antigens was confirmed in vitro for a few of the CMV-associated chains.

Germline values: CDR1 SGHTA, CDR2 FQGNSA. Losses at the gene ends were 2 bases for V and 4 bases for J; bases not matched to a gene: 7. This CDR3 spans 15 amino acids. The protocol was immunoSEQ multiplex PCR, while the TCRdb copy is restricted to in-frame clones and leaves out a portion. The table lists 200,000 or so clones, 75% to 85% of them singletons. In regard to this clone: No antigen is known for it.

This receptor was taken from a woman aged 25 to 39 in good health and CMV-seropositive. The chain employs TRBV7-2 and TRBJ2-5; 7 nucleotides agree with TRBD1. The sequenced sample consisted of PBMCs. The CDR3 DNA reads TGTGCCAGCAGCTTATGGCAGGGGGTGGGAGAGACCCAGTACTTC. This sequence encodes CASSLWQGVGETQYF.